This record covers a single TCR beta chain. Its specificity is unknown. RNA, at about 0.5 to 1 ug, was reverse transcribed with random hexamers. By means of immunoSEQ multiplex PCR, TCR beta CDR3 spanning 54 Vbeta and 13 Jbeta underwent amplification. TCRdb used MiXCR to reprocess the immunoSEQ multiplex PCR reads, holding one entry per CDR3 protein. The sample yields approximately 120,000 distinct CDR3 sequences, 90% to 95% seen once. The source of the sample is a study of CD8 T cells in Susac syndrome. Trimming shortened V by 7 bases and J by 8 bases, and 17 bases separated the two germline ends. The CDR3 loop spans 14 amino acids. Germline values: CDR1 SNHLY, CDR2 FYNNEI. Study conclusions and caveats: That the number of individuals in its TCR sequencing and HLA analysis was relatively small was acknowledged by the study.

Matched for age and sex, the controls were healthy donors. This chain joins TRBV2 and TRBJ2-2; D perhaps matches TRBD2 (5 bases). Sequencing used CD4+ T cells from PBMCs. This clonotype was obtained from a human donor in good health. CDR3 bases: TGTGCCAGCAAAACGGGATTATCGACAGGGGAGCTGTTTTTT. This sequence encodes CASKTGLSTGELFF.